Presented here are 4 T cell receptor beta chains from one specimen sequenced in a study of T cells after yellow fever vaccination (dated by TCRdb to between 2018 and 2021). What the treatment or condition label conveys for this sample: live attenuated yellow fever vaccine strain. The library was produced with 5' RACE. TCRdb records Illumina NovaSeq 6000 as the sequencer. The public reads were quality trimmed at Q25 with fastp and then assembled into clones with MiXCR by TCRdb, keeping productive beta chains. A single entry per CDR3 protein holds the most common genes and DNA from its merged rows. The sample table lists about 430,000 distinct CDR3 sequences, about 19% of them with a count of one. The top ten constitute roughly a sixth of the sample. The sequenced sample was PBMCs, obtained before the yellow fever booster vaccination. These receptors originate from a young man who received the YFV17D yellow fever vaccine.

V gene TRBV7-3 combines with J gene TRBJ1-6, with a possible D match to TRBD1 (5 bases). V was clipped by 5 bases and J by 4 bases, with 6 bases between them. The CDR3 consists of 13 residues. Germline CDR1 is SGHTA and CDR2 is FQGTGA. CDR3 nucleotides: TGTGCCAGCAGCGACAGTTATAATTCACCCCTCCACTTT. It specifies CASSDSYNSPLHF.

The chain is built from TRBV12-3 or TRBV12-4 and TRBJ2-3; D uncertain. CDR3 length: 12 amino acids. With 4 bases removed from V and 9 bases from J, the gap between germline ends came to 11 bases. CDR3 sequence reads: CASSWVLNTQYF. As DNA, the CDR3 is TGTGCCAGCAGTTGGGTCCTCAACACGCAGTATTTT.

This clonotype was seen more than once but under ten times. This sequence joins TRBV2 and TRBJ2-3; no definite D call. The CDR3 is made up of 11 amino acids. The V and J ends lost 8 bases and 6 bases respectively, with 9 bases between them. Germline CDR1 and CDR2: SNHLY and FYNNEI. CDR3 sequence: CASPWSDTQYF. CDR3 sequence (DNA): TGTGCCAGCCCATGGTCTGATACGCAGTATTTT.

This clonotype was seen a handful of times. V is TRBV5-1 and J is TRBJ2-1, with 8 positions matching TRBD2. V gave up 2 bases and J gave up 10 bases; unmatched junction bases: 23. This CDR3 is built from 19 residues. The germline V gene has CDR1 SGHRS and CDR2 YFSETQ. The CDR3 DNA reads as TGCGCCAGCAGCTTATGGCCGAGCTCCATAGCGGGGTTGGGTAGCGAGCAGTTCTTC. Its translation is CASSLWPSSIAGLGSEQFF.